Each of the 20 T cell receptor beta chains below was sequenced from the same sample in a study of blood T cell repertoires in COVID-19. Here immunoSEQ multiplex PCR was the method, and the copy in TCRdb shows in-frame clones only, minus some. The data contain about 88,000 clones, approximately 91% of them singletons. Sequenced: peripheral blood. Source of these receptors: a woman of 80 years or more with acute or convalescent COVID-19.

The chain uses TRBV3-1 (or the pseudogene TRBV3-2) and TRBJ1-2, with D perhaps TRBD1 (5 bases). The CDR3 totals 15 residues. Trimming left V 4 bases short and J 4 bases short, with 16 bases between. Germline V gene sequence: CDR1 LGHDT, CDR2 YNNKEL (reference sequence). The CDR3 sequence is CASSPDDPDIYGYTF. The CDR3 nucleotides read TGTGCCAGCAGCCCCGATGACCCGGACATCTATGGCTACACCTTC.

Of note for this clone: The junction shows a germline mismatch at one end, possibly a read error. The rearrangement joins TRBV2 to TRBJ2-7; 13 nucleotides match TRBD2. The CDR3 loop spans 15 amino acids. The germline CDR1 and CDR2 sequences are SNHLY and FYNNEI. CDR3 sequence: CASSWTSGSSYGQYF. CDR3 nucleotide sequence: TGTGCCAGCAGCTGGACTAGCGGGAGCTCCTACGGGCAGTACTTC.

The chain links TRBV19 to TRBJ2-1; 13 bases are shared with TRBD2. Germline V lookup: CDR1 LNHDA, CDR2 SQIVND (reference sequence). Trimming cost V 6 bases and J 8 bases; bases outside gene matches: 4. CDR3 length: 14 residues. The CDR3: CASRGLAGSHEQFF. The CDR3 bases are TGTGCCAGTAGGGGACTAGCGGGGAGTCATGAGCAGTTCTTC.

The chain recombines TRBV6-5 with TRBJ1-5, with 7 bases that match TRBD1. V shed 6 bases, J shed 4 bases, and the junction held 9 bases outside the gene matches. Germline CDR1 and CDR2: MNHEY and SVGAGI. The CDR3 length is 15 residues. CDR3 amino acids: CASRSRDSPNQPQHF. CDR3 nucleotide sequence: TGTGCCAGCAGGAGCCGGGACAGCCCAAATCAGCCCCAGCATTTT.

This clone was detected only once. The chain links TRBV30 to TRBJ1-1, with a possible D match to TRBD1 (5 bases). Germline V gene data show CDR1 as GTSNPN and CDR2 as SVGIG (reference sequence). The germline V and J ends were trimmed by 0 bases and 4 bases, with 12 bases remaining between them. CDR3 length: 14 amino acids. CDR3: CAWSVSGVGTEAFF. CDR3 DNA sequence: TGTGCCTGGAGTGTTTCGGGGGTCGGCACTGAAGCTTTCTTT.

This rearrangement joins TRBV7-2 to TRBJ2-2; 9 nucleotides line up with TRBD2. The trim removed 4 bases at V and 2 bases at J, leaving 5 bases unmatched. CDR1 and CDR2 (germline): SGHTA, FQGNSA. The CDR3 runs to 16 residues. CDR3 nucleotide sequence: TGTGCCAGCAGCTACTACGGGACTAGCAACACCGGGGAGCTGTTTTTT. Translated, it gives CASSYYGTSNTGELFF.

V and J are TRBV28 and TRBJ2-2; tentative D call: TRBD2 (6 bases). Germline V gene lookup returns CDR1 MDHEN and CDR2 SYDVKM. The CDR3 sequence is 16 residues long. V lost 5 bases and J 7 bases, leaving 20 bases between the germline ends. The DNA of the CDR3 is TGTGCCAGCAGTAGCCCAAGCGGGCCCAGGATCGGGGAGCTGTTTTTT. Its translation: CASSSPSGPRIGELFF.

CDR3: CASSPLDSMNTEAFF. The CDR3 nucleotides are TGTGCCAGCTCACCCTTGGACTCCATGAACACTGAAGCTTTCTTT. This rearrangement joins TRBV18 to TRBJ1-1; D not resolved. V lost 3 bases and J lost 0, with 11 bases in between. Germline loops: CDR1 KGHSH, CDR2 LQKENI. The CDR3 has 15 residues.

This chain uses TRBV28 with TRBJ2-3; 8 bases agree with TRBD2. V lost 2 bases to trimming and J lost 5 bases; unmatched junction nucleotides: 12. This CDR3 spans 17 amino acids. Germline V lookup: CDR1 MDHEN, CDR2 SYDVKM. Written as DNA, the CDR3 is TGTGCCAGCAGTTTAGTGGGGGGAGCGGGAGTAAAAGATACGCAGTATTTT. Residues: CASSLVGGAGVKDTQYF.

This clone is a singleton in its sample. The chain joins TRBV4-2 to TRBJ1-2, with D unclear. The CDR3 spans 13 residues. V dropped 6 bases and J dropped 4 bases, with 12 bases sitting between them. CDR1 and CDR2 from the germline V gene are LGHNA and YNFKEQ. CDR3 residues: CASRGPIIYGYTF. The CDR3 DNA reads as TGTGCCAGCAGGGGCCCGATAATCTATGGCTACACCTTC.

The V and J genes are TRBV7-2 and TRBJ2-2, with D perhaps TRBD2 (7 bases). V gave up 4 bases and J gave up 7 bases, with 13 bases separating them. Germline V gives CDR1 SGHTA, CDR2 FQGNSA. The CDR3 has 14 residues. The CDR3 reads CASSSGGGGGELFF. DNA for the CDR3: TGTGCCAGCAGCTCGGGGGGCGGTGGCGGGGAGCTGTTTTTT.

The chain employs TRBV7-2 and TRBJ1-6; a weak D match, TRBD1 (5 bases). This CDR3 is built from 18 residues. Germline lookup yields CDR1 SGHTA and CDR2 FQGNSA. Trimming took off 5 bases at V and 0 bases at J, with 17 bases between the two ends. The chain's CDR3 is CASSPRAGGSSYNSPLHF. CDR3 coding DNA: TGTGCCAGCAGCCCCCGGGCGGGGGGAAGCTCCTATAATTCACCCCTCCACTTT.

The chain joins TRBV11-3 to TRBJ2-1; D is undetermined. V was cut by 0 bases and J by 6 bases, with 12 bases left in between. The CDR3 has 15 amino acids. Germline lookup yields CDR1 SGHNT and CDR2 YENEEA. The CDR3 coding sequence is TGTGCCAGCAGCTTAGATCCCCTAGTTGGCAATGAGCAGTTCTTC. Translated: CASSLDPLVGNEQFF.

V and J are TRBV19 and TRBJ2-2; 7 positions match TRBD1. Germline trimming cut 1 base from V and 6 bases from J; bases unmatched to any gene: 2. There are 14 residues in the CDR3. Germline lookup yields CDR1 LNHDA and CDR2 SQIVND (reference sequence). This CDR3 is CASSIADRAGELFF. The CDR3 DNA reads as TGTGCCAGTAGTATAGCCGACAGGGCCGGGGAGCTGTTTTTT.

A single count supports this clone. This chain uses TRBV5-1 with TRBJ2-5; TRBD2 might be the D (6 bases). Germline CDR1 reads SGHRS; CDR2 reads YFSETQ. V lost 1 base to trimming and J lost 5 bases, with 15 bases between them. The CDR3 sequence is 15 residues long. CDR3 nucleotide sequence: TGCGCCAGCAGCTTGATCTCCCCGGGGGATGAGACCCAGTACTTC. This sequence encodes CASSLISPGDETQYF.

There are a few counts of this clone. The chain couples TRBV29-1 to TRBJ2-1; TRBD1 aligns across 7 bases. Germline values: CDR1 SQVTM, CDR2 ANQGSEA. Losses at the gene ends were 7 bases for V and 0 bases for J; bases not matched to a gene: 6. This CDR3 has 14 amino acids. The CDR3, as DNA: TGCAGCGCAAGACAGGGTAACTCCTACAATGAGCAGTTCTTC. Its translation: CSARQGNSYNEQFF.

The chain recombines TRBV9 with TRBJ1-2; D possibly corresponds to TRBD1 (6 bases). The germline V gene encodes CDR1 SGDLS and CDR2 YYNGEE. The CDR3 is 14 residues long. Trimming took off 2 bases at V and 4 bases at J, with 12 bases between the two ends. The DNA for the CDR3 is TGTGCCAGCAGCGTGACGGACAGCCGCTATGGCTACACCTTC. Its protein is CASSVTDSRYGYTF.

CDR3 sequence reads: CASSSRVFDTQYF. DNA for the CDR3: TGTGCCAGCAGCTCTCGGGTTTTTGATACGCAGTATTTT. The chain uses TRBV7-2 and TRBJ2-3; unclear D gene. The germline V gene encodes CDR1 SGHTA and CDR2 FQGNSA. V was shortened by 4 bases and J by 6 bases, with 11 bases between the two germline ends. The CDR3 is 13 amino acids.

The CDR3 is CASSLLPGQEAFF. Written as DNA, the CDR3 is TGTGCCAGCAGCCTTTTACCGGGACAGGAAGCTTTCTTT. The chain employs TRBV3-1 (or the pseudogene TRBV3-2) and TRBJ1-1, with 7 bases identical to TRBD1. This CDR3 is built from 13 residues. CDR1 and CDR2 from the germline V gene are LGHDT and YNNKEL (reference sequence). V shed 4 bases and J 8 bases; nucleotides not matched to a gene: 7.

The chain couples TRBV24-1 to TRBJ2-3; tentatively, D is TRBD1 (6 bases). The CDR3 sequence is 13 residues long. Trimming took 3 bases from V and 9 from J, leaving 12 bases between them. CDR1 is KGHDR, CDR2 SFDVKD, per germline. The CDR3 protein is CATSDGGLETQYF. CDR3 in DNA: TGTGCCACCAGTGATGGGGGCTTGGAGACGCAGTATTTT.